The clone carrying this TCR beta chain was counted between two and nine times. No antigen is known for it. Attachment of unique molecular identifiers to individual cDNA molecules was performed. One entry per CDR3 protein, called by TCRdb with MiXCR from the 5' RACE reads. Of some 98,000 distinct CDR3 sequences listed, roughly 11% are singletons. The data were obtained in a study of early T cells in non-severe SARS-CoV-2 infection. Study as a whole: Investigators sequenced bulk RNA drawn from unsorted whole blood, and chains remained unpaired. Whole-study findings and limits: Private and CD4 specificities were missed by VDJdb matching, skewed to anti-spike CD8.

There are 13 residues in the CDR3. Looked up from germline, CDR1 is MNHEY and CDR2 is SMNVEV (reference sequence). V was pared by 7 bases and J by 7 bases, with 4 bases of the junction left unmatched. What was sequenced was whole blood. The origin of this receptor is an adult who was a healthcare worker with PCR-confirmed SARS-CoV-2 infection or an uninfected control (not recorded which). The chain employs TRBV27 and TRBJ1-4, with TRBD1 matching 9 bases. CDR3 DNA: TGTGCCAGCAAGGTACAGGGGGCTGAAAAACTGTTTTTT. Translating gives CASKVQGAEKLFF.